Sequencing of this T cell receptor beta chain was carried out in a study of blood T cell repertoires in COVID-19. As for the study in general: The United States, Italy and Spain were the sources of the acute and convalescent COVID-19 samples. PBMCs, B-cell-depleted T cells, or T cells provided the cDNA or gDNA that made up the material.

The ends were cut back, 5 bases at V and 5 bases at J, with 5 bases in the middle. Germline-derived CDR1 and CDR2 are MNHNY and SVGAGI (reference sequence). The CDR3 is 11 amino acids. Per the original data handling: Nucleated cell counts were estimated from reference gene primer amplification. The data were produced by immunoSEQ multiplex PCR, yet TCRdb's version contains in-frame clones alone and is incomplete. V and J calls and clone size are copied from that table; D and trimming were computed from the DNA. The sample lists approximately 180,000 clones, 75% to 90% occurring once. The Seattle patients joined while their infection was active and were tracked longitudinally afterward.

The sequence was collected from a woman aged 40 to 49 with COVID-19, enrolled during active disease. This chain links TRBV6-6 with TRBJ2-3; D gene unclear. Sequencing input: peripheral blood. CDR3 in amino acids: CASSGVDTQYF. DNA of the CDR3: TGTGCCAGCAGTGGAGTAGATACGCAGTATTTT.